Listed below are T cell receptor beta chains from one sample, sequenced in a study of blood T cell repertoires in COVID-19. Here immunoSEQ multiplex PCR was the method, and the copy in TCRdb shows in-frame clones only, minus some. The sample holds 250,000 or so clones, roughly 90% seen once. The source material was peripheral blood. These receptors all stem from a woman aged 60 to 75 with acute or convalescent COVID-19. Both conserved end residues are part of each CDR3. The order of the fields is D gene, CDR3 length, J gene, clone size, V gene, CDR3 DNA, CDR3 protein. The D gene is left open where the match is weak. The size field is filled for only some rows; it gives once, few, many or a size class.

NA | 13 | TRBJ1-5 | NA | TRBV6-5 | TGTGCCAGCAGCCGTGCGGGCCATCAGCCCCAGCATTTT | CASSRAGHQPQHF
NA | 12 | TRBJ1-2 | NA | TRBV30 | TGTGCCTGGAGTGTTGGGGGGGATGGCTACACCTTC | CAWSVGGDGYTF
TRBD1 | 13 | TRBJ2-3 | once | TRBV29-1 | TGCAGCGTAGGGACAGGGCCAGGTGATACGCAGTATTTT | CSVGTGPGDTQYF
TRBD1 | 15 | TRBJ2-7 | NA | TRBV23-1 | TGCGCCAGCAGTCAAGCGGGACAGGGGAGCTACGAGCAGTACTTC | CASSQAGQGSYEQYF
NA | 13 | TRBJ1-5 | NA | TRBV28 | TGTGCCAGCAGTGGGCAGTCCCATCAGCCCCAGCATTTT | CASSGQSHQPQHF
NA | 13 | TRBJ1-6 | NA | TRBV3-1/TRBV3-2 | TGTGCCAGCAGCCAGGCGACAGACTCACCCCTCCACTTT | CASSQATDSPLHF
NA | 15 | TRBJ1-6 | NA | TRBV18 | TGTGCCAGCTCACCCAGGCAGGATCATAATTCACCCCTCCACTTT | CASSPRQDHNSPLHF
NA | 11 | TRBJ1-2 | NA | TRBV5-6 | TGTGCCAGCAGCCGGGACTATGGCTACACCTTC | CASSRDYGYTF
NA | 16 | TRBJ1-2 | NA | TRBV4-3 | TGCGCCAGCAGCCAAGAATTTGGCGGGGGCAACTATGGCTACACCTTC | CASSQEFGGGNYGYTF
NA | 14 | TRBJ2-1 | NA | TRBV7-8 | TGTGCCAGCAGCTCGATGACAGCCTACAATGAGCAGTTCTTC | CASSSMTAYNEQFF
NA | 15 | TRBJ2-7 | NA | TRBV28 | TGTGCCAGCAGTTTTCTGGGGGCACCCTCCTACGAGCAGTACTTC | CASSFLGAPSYEQYF
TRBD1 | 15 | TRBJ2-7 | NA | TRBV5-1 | TGCGCCAGCAGCTTGGAGCCGGGACAGGGCTACGAGCAGTACTTC | CASSLEPGQGYEQYF
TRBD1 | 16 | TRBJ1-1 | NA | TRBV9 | TGTGCCAGCAGCCCCTTGAGTGGACAGGGCCACACTGAAGCTTTCTTT | CASSPLSGQGHTEAFF
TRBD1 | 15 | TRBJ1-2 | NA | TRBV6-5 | TGTGCCAGCAGCCTCTCGAACAGGGGAAACTATGGCTACACCTTC | CASSLSNRGNYGYTF
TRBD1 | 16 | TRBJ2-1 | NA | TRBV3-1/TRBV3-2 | TGTGCCAGCAGCCAAGACCTGGGACAGGGGGACAATGAGCAGTTCTTC | CASSQDLGQGDNEQFF
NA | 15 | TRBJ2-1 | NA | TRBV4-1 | TGCGCCAGCAGCCAAGTTGGACAGGAGACTAGGGAGCAGTTCTTC | CASSQVGQETREQFF
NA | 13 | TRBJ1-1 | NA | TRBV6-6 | TGTGCCAGCAGTCCCCGCCCGAGCACTGAAGCTTTCTTT | CASSPRPSTEAFF
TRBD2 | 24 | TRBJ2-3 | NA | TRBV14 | TGTGCCAGCAGCCAAGATTTAATAGATCGGACTAGCGGGAGGAAACTACCCCGCACAGATACGCAGTATTTT | CASSQDLIDRTSGRKLPRTDTQYF
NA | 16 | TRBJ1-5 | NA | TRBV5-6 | TGTGCCAGCAGCTACGGCGGGGGTCAAGTGAGTCAGCCCCAGCATTTT | CASSYGGGQVSQPQHF